The 12 T cell receptor beta chains below were found in one sample sequenced in a study of T cell repertoires in cytomegalovirus infection (dated by TCRdb to between 2018 and 2021). The sequencer was an Illumina HiSeq 1500. TCRdb cleaned the public reads at Q25 with fastp, built clones with MiXCR and kept in-frame beta chains. One record per CDR3 amino acid sequence lists the most common genes and DNA. This sample lists roughly 570,000 distinct CDR3 sequences; around 40% were detected once. The ten largest clonotypes hold around 50% of the sample. The sample's treatment or condition, from its label and the paper: in vitro stimulation with specific CMV peptide epitopes to enrich CMV-specific T cells. Which antigens these TCRs recognize remains unknown. The material sequenced was cultured PBMCs, taken from culture after CMV antigen stimulation. The receptors here all came from a human donor in good health (CMV status not recorded). Some clones in this sample may be carry-over from other donors' samples.

There are a few counts of this clonotype. The J gene is TRBJ2-2, the V gene TRBV7-6; no reliable D call. CDR3 length equals 14 residues. Trimming removed 0 bases at V and 6 bases at J, with 8 bases between. Germline assignment: CDR1 SGHVS and CDR2 FNYEAQ. The DNA of the CDR3 is TGTGCCAGCAGCTTAGCAAAGGTCCCCGGGGAGCTGTTTTTT. Translated: CASSLAKVPGELFF. The full variable domain, completed using reference TRBV7-6 and TRBJ2-2, is GAGVSQSPRYKVTKRGQDVALRCDPISGHVSLYWYRQALGQGPEFLTYFNYEAQQDKSGLPNDRFSAERPEGSISTLTIQRTEQRDSAMYRCASSLAKVPGELFFGEGSRLTVL.

The chain links TRBV29-1 to TRBJ2-3, with 9 bases fitting TRBD2. In germline, CDR1 is SQVTM, CDR2 ANQGSEA. Unmatched junction bases numbered 8, after V lost 7 bases and J lost 3 bases. The CDR3 contains 14 residues. CDR3 region: CSAPISGRTDTQYF. The CDR3 region has the DNA TGCAGCGCTCCAATTAGCGGGAGAACAGATACGCAGTATTTT.

The table lists this clonotype with a few counts. The chain is built from TRBV19 and TRBJ2-5; D might be TRBD1 (5 bases). Germline V gene lookup returns CDR1 LNHDA and CDR2 SQIVND (reference sequence). The V and J ends lost 5 bases and 1 base respectively, with 8 bases between them. The CDR3 has 13 residues. The CDR3 protein is CASSVDIQETQYF. CDR3 nucleotide sequence: TGTGCCAGTAGTGTGGACATCCAAGAGACCCAGTACTTC.

The rearrangement links TRBV13 to TRBJ2-1, with unresolved D. The CDR3 runs to 14 residues. The V end was cut by 8 bases, the J end by 5 bases, with 16 bases between. CDR1 is PRHDT, CDR2 FYEKMQ, per germline (reference sequence). CDR3 sequence: CASRRRLRDNEQFF. The DNA for the CDR3 is TGTGCCAGCCGCCGGCGTTTAAGGGACAATGAGCAGTTCTTC.

This clonotype was observed a handful of times. The CDR3 coding sequence is TGTGCCAGTAGTATAAGTACAGCCTCCTATAATTCACCCCTCCACTTT. This sequence encodes CASSISTASYNSPLHF. The V gene is TRBV19, the J gene TRBJ1-6; no definite D call. This CDR3 is built from 16 residues. Germline CDR1 and CDR2: LNHDA and SQIVND (reference sequence). Trimming removed 2 bases at V and 0 bases at J, with 8 bases between.

The chain uses TRBV7-2 and TRBJ2-7; 10 nucleotides agree with TRBD2. The CDR3 has 15 amino acids. V lost 0 bases, J lost 7 bases, and 6 bases stayed unmatched. Per the germline V gene, CDR1 is SGHTA and CDR2 is FQGNSA. The CDR3 is CASSLALAGEGEQYF. CDR3 in DNA: TGTGCCAGCAGCTTAGCGCTAGCGGGAGAGGGAGAGCAGTACTTC.

This clonotype appeared a few times. The V gene is TRBV12-3 or TRBV12-4, the J gene TRBJ2-1; the D gene is possibly TRBD2 (6 bases). This CDR3 region has 15 residues. V was pared by 8 bases and J by 2 bases, with 16 bases between. The CDR3 nucleotides are TGTGCCAGCTTGATCGGAGGGAGCACCTACAATGAGCAGTTCTTC. The encoded protein is CASLIGGSTYNEQFF.

The table lists this clonotype with a few counts. The chain uses TRBV6-1 and TRBJ1-5; tentatively, D is TRBD1 (5 bases). Trimming removed 7 bases from V and 0 bases from J, with 10 bases in between. The CDR3 length is 14 residues. Per the germline V gene, CDR1 is MNHNS and CDR2 is SASEGT. The CDR3 sequence is CASIEGYSNQPQHF. Written as DNA, the CDR3 is TGTGCCAGCATCGAGGGGTATAGCAATCAGCCCCAGCATTTT.

This chain links TRBV20-1 with TRBJ2-7; TRBD1 might be the D (7 bases). Trimming removed 6 bases at V and 4 bases at J, with 16 bases between. This CDR3 is built from 13 residues. Germline lookup yields CDR1 DFQATT and CDR2 SNEGSKA (reference sequence). Here the CDR3 reads CSAPGGGAYEQYF. The CDR3 bases are TGCAGTGCCCCCGGAGGGGGCGCGTACGAGCAGTACTTC.

This clonotype was picked up a small number of times. The chain combines TRBV7-6 with TRBJ2-1, with D possibly TRBD1 on 5 matching bases. The CDR3 has 12 residues. Germline lookup yields CDR1 SGHVS and CDR2 FNYEAQ. V dropped 4 bases and J dropped 9 bases, with 10 bases sitting between them. DNA for the CDR3: TGTGCCAGCAGCTGGGGTCAGGGTGAGCAGTTCTTC. The encoded protein is CASSWGQGEQFF.

This rearrangement joins TRBV20-1 to TRBJ2-5; 9 bases line up with TRBD2. Germline loops: CDR1 DFQATT, CDR2 SNEGSKA (reference sequence). V lost 3 bases, J lost 5 bases, and 10 bases stayed unmatched. The CDR3 sequence is 15 residues long. Written as DNA, the CDR3 is TGCAGTGCTAGGGGGACTAGCACTGGGGGGGAGACCCAGTACTTC. Translation gives CSARGTSTGGETQYF.

The V gene is TRBV4-1, the J gene TRBJ2-5, with 7 bases identical to TRBD1. The germline V gene has CDR1 MGHRA and CDR2 YSYEKL. J was trimmed by 7 bases and V by 2 bases; bases with no gene match: 1. CDR3 length: 12 residues. CDR3 DNA sequence: TGCGCCAGCAGCCAACCAGGGGGGACCCAGTACTTC. Protein sequence: CASSQPGGTQYF.